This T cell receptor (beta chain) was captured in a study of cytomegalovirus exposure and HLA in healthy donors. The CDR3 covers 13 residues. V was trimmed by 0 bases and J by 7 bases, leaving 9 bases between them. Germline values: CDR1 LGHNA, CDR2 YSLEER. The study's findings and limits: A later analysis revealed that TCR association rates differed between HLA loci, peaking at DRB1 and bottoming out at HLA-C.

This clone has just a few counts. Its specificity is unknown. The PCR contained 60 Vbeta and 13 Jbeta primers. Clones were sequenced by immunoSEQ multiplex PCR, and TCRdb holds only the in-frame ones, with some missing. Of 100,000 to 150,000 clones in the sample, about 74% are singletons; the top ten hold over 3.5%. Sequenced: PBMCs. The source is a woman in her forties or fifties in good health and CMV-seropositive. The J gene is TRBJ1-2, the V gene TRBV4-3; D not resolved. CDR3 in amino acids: CASSQDQACGYTF. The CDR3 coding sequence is TGCGCCAGCAGCCAAGACCAGGCTTGTGGCTACACCTTC.